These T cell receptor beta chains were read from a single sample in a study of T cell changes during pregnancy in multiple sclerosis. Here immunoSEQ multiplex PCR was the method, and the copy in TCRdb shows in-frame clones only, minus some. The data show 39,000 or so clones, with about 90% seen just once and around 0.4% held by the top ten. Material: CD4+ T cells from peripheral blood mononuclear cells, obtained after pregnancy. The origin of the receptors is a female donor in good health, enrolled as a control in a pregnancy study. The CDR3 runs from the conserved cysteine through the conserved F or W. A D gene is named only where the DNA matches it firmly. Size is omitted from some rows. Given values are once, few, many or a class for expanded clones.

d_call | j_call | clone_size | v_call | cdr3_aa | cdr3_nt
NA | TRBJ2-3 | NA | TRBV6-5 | CASSYSSPRTDTQYF | TGTGCCAGCAGTTACTCGAGTCCACGCACAGATACGCAGTATTTT
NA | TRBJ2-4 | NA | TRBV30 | CAWSLRASDIQYF | TGTGCCTGGAGCCTCCGAGCGTCAGACATTCAGTACTTC
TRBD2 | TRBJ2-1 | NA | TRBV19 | CASRESGGRSNEQFF | TGTGCCAGTAGGGAGTCTGGCGGGAGAAGCAATGAGCAGTTCTTC
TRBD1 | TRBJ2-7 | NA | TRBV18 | CASSRDRTYEQYF | TGTGCCAGCTCACGGGACAGAACCTACGAGCAGTACTTC
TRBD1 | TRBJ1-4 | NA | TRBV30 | CAWSVRDRGLTNEKLFF | TGTGCCTGGAGTGTACGGGACAGGGGGCTAACTAATGAAAAACTGTTTTTT
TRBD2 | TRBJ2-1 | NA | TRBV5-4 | CASRTKGLAGGSSYNEQFF | TGTGCCAGCAGAACCAAAGGACTAGCGGGAGGAAGCTCCTACAATGAGCAGTTCTTC
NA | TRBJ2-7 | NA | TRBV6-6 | CASSYGHSQERYF | TGTGCCAGCAGTTACGGACATAGTCAGGAGCGGTACTTC
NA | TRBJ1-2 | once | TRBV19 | CASSPRDFYGYTF | TGTGCCAGTTCACCCCGGGACTTCTATGGCTACACCTTC
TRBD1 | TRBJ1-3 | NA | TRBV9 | CASSVGDSAGNTIYF | TGTGCCAGCAGCGTAGGGGACAGCGCTGGAAACACCATATATTTT
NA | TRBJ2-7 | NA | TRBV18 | CASSPPTTSIGEQYF | TGTGCCAGCTCACCACCCACCACTAGTATAGGCGAGCAGTACTTC
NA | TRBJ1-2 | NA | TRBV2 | CASGEGPYGYTF | TGTGCCAGCGGCGAGGGCCCCTATGGCTACACCTTC
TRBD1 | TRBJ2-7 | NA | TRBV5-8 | CASSLGTAQGGYEQYF | TGTGCCAGCAGCCTAGGGACAGCCCAAGGAGGATACGAGCAGTACTTC
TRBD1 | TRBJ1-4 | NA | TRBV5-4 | CASSPRQGGTANEKLFF | TGTGCCAGCAGCCCTAGACAGGGCGGGACGGCTAATGAAAAACTGTTTTTT
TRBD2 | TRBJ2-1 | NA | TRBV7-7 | CASSKLAGGYEQFF | TGTGCTAGCAGCAAACTAGCGGGGGGTTATGAGCAGTTCTTC
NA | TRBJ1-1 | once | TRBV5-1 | CASSLGTLKGAEAFF | TGCGCCAGCAGCTTGGGGACCCTCAAGGGGGCTGAAGCTTTCTTT
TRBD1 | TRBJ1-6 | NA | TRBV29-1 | CSFRTGDSYNSPLHF | TGCAGCTTCAGGACAGGGGACTCCTATAATTCACCCCTCCACTTT
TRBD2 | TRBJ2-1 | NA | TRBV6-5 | CASSYSRGSYNEQFF | TGTGCCAGCAGTTACTCGCGGGGGTCCTACAATGAGCAGTTCTTC
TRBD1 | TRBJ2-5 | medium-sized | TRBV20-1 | CSAADRGAQYF | TGCAGTGCTGCCGACAGGGGGGCCCAGTACTTC
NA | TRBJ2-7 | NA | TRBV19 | CASSIGGSYEQYF | TGTGCCAGTAGTATTGGAGGATCCTACGAGCAGTACTTC
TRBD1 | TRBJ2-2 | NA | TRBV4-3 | CASSPGTGIVNGELFF | TGCGCCAGCAGCCCCGGGACAGGGATTGTGAACGGGGAGCTGTTTTTT
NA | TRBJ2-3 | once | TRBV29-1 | CSVAGSLVADTQYF | TGCAGCGTTGCGGGGTCCTTGGTCGCAGATACGCAGTATTTT
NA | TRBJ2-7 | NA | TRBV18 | CASSPGTPADEQYF | TGTGCCAGCTCACCAGGGACACCCGCCGACGAGCAGTACTTC
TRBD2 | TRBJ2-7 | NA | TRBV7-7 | CASSPGASGSSYEQYF | TGTGCCAGCAGCCCGGGGGCTAGCGGGAGTAGCTACGAGCAGTACTTC
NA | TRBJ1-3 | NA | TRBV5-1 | CASSLGASSGNTIYF | TGCGCCAGCAGCTTGGGGGCGAGCTCTGGAAACACCATATATTTT
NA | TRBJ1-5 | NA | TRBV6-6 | CASSFPRRGGNQPQHF | TGTGCCAGCAGTTTTCCCCGCAGGGGCGGCAATCAGCCCCAGCATTTT